This T cell receptor (beta chain) appears in the sequencing data of a study of cytomegalovirus exposure and HLA in healthy donors. Germline CDR1 reads GTSNPN; CDR2 reads SVGIG (reference sequence). V was trimmed by 7 bases and J by 10 bases, leaving 13 bases between them. The CDR3 has 10 residues. Amplification used 60 Vbeta primers and 13 Jbeta primers. TCRdb's table, derived via immunoSEQ multiplex PCR, lists solely in-frame clones and lacks some. The sample holds about 89,000 clones, about 85% seen once. Study outcomes and limitations: Data from an earlier analysis indicated that most TCR beta V segments were productive either about 90% or about 30% of the time. Reported results showed that the classifier diagnosed cytomegalovirus status with high specificity and sensitivity.

Concerning this clone itself: What it binds is unknown.

This sequence was found in a man aged 40-49 years in good health and CMV-seropositive. Sequenced: PBMCs. The chain uses TRBV30 and TRBJ1-1, with a weak D call TRBD1 (5 bases). The CDR3 protein is CASSGGLAFF. CDR3 in DNA: TGTGCCTCCTCCGGGGGTTTAGCTTTCTTT.